A single sample gave rise to the 8 T cell receptor beta chains below, sequenced in a study of cytomegalovirus exposure and HLA in healthy donors. PCR employed 60 Vbeta and 13 Jbeta primers. Assay: immunoSEQ multiplex PCR; the TCRdb copy retains only in-frame clones and omits some. Listed are around 130,000 clones; 1.5% to 2% falls within the top ten. The sequencing sample was made of PBMCs. The receptor source for this set is a woman aged 60-75 years in good health and CMV-seronegative.

This sequence joins TRBV5-6 and TRBJ2-7; D uncertain. The germline V gene encodes CDR1 SGHDT and CDR2 YYEEEE. V was cut by 2 bases and J by 2 bases, with 8 bases left in between. This CDR3 is built from 13 residues. The CDR3 is CASSFRGTYEQYF. The DNA of the CDR3 is TGTGCCAGCAGCTTCCGCGGCACCTACGAGCAGTACTTC.

V gene TRBV12-1 combines with J gene TRBJ2-3; the D segment call TRBD1 is taken from the table without a DNA check. TRBV12-1 is noted as a pseudogene. The CDR3 contains 18 residues. This CDR3 reads CASSPAFSDRGLGDTQYF. In DNA, the CDR3 is TGTGCCAGCAGCCCAGCATTCTCGGACAGGGGGCTAGGAGATACGCAGTATTTT.

V gene TRBV7-3 combines with J gene TRBJ2-5; unclear D gene. V shed 1 base and J shed 4 bases, with 7 bases lying between them. Germline loops: CDR1 SGHTA, CDR2 FQGTGA. This CDR3 has 13 residues. CDR3 region: CASSLSRLETQYF. The CDR3 nucleotides are TGTGCCAGCAGCTTAAGCAGGCTAGAGACCCAGTACTTC.

V gene TRBV2 combines with J gene TRBJ2-2; 9 positions agree with TRBD1. CDR3 length: 15 amino acids. After removal of 3 bases from V and 1 base from J, the junction contained 0 bases not matched to a gene. Germline loops: CDR1 SNHLY, CDR2 FYNNEI. As DNA, the CDR3 is TGTGCCAGCAGTGAGGGACAGGGGAACACCGGGGAGCTGTTTTTT. This sequence encodes CASSEGQGNTGELFF.

The chain recombines TRBV7-9 with TRBJ1-5, with D possibly matching TRBD1 (5 bases). Germline V gene lookup returns CDR1 SEHNR and CDR2 FQNEAQ (reference sequence). This CDR3 is built from 16 residues. V lost 1 base and J lost 7, with 17 bases in between. The CDR3 DNA sequence: TGTGCCAGCAGCTTAGATGGGGGGAGGAGTCGACAGCCCCAGCATTTT. It translates to CASSLDGGRSRQPQHF. The full variable domain, in which reference TRBV7-9 and TRBJ1-5 provide the parts outside the CDR3, is DTGVSQNPRHKITKRGQNVTFRCDPISEHNRLYWYRQTLGQGPEFLTYFQNEAQLEKSRLLSDRFSAERPKGSFSTLEIQRTEQGDSAMYLCASSLDGGRSRQPQHFGDGTRLSIL.

This chain joins TRBV2 and TRBJ2-4; 7 bases fit TRBD2. Germline V gene lookup returns CDR1 SNHLY and CDR2 FYNNEI. V lost 7 bases and J lost 1; bases outside the gene matches: 1. This CDR3 spans 13 amino acids. CDR3 protein: CASNGGAKNIQYF. The CDR3 DNA follows: TGTGCCAGCAACGGGGGGGCCAAAAACATTCAGTACTTC.

The rearrangement joins TRBV30 to TRBJ2-7; possible D gene TRBD2, 6 bases. CDR3 length: 14 amino acids. Trimming stripped 0 bases from V and 0 bases from J, with 9 bases between. Germline V gene data show CDR1 as GTSNPN and CDR2 as SVGIG (reference sequence). The CDR3: CAWSVPGSSYEQYF. CDR3 nucleotide sequence: TGTGCCTGGAGTGTACCCGGGAGCTCCTACGAGCAGTACTTC.

The rearrangement uses TRBV6-4 and TRBJ2-2, with D possibly TRBD2 on 5 matching bases. Germline lookup yields CDR1 MRHNA and CDR2 SNTAGT. V was trimmed by 6 bases and J by 0 bases, leaving 8 bases between them. This CDR3 has 14 residues. The CDR3 region is CASRGLANTGELFF. The CDR3 coding sequence is TGTGCCAGCAGAGGACTGGCGAACACCGGGGAGCTGTTTTTT.